This T cell receptor (beta chain) was retrieved from a study of shared clonotypes between healthy human individuals. Authors' methods: Because ImmunoSEQ provided only junction sequences with no quality scores, the filtering differed. TCRdb's table, derived via immunoSEQ multiplex PCR, lists solely in-frame clones and lacks some. For V, J and clone size, that table is used; D and trimming come from the DNA. The sample has millions of clones; roughly 94% are singletons. With regard to this clone: Other DNA sequences in this sample translate to the same CDR3.

The CDR3 extends over 14 amino acids. The V and J ends lost 2 bases and 4 bases respectively, with 9 bases between them. Germline CDR1 MNHEY, CDR2 SVGAGI. This chain connects TRBV6-5 to TRBJ1-5; possibly TRBD1 for D (6 bases). The receptor comes from a young man in good health. Specimen: naive CD4+ T cells sorted from blood. As for subset: CD45RA+ positively selected. The CDR3 DNA reads as TGTGCCAGCAGTTACCGGGGGGCGAATCAGCCCCAGCATTTT. It specifies CASSYRGANQPQHF.